What follows describes a single T cell receptor beta chain. As yet, its antigen is unknown. This sample was included in a study of cytomegalovirus exposure and HLA in healthy donors. Study observations and caveats: Some V segments, TRBV6-2 and TRBV6-3 among them, were indistinguishable and were therefore excluded. Follow-up analysis later connected one missense variant in DCLRE1C with trimming of TCR beta V- and J-genes.

This CDR3 has 14 residues. V was pared by 2 bases and J by 2 bases, with 8 bases between. In germline, CDR1 is SGHAT, CDR2 FQNNGV. Primers included in the PCR were 60 Vbeta and 13 Jbeta primers. TCRdb keeps only in-frame clones here, not all; method: immunoSEQ multiplex PCR. In the table there are more than 85,000 clones, more than 70% of which are singletons. The V call is TRBV11-2, the J call TRBJ2-3; D is uncertain. The sequence derives from a female donor in good health and CMV-seronegative. The sample comprised PBMCs. CDR3 sequence reads: CASSLSPYTDTQYF. The CDR3 nucleotides read TGTGCCAGCAGCTTAAGCCCCTACACAGATACGCAGTATTTT.